The sample holds many counts of the clone carrying this T cell receptor (beta chain). The sample comes from a study of T cells in Graves' hyperthyroidism and ophthalmopathy. The CDR3 is made up of 16 amino acids. The germline CDR1 and CDR2 sequences are SGHRS and YFSETQ. The J segment lost 9 bases and the V segment lost 2 bases, leaving 9 bases of the junction unmatched. What was amplified from RNA transcripts were TCR beta CDR3 regions. During a first-round RT-PCR of the TCR CDR3, the HTBI primer set was used. TCRdb recomputed calls from the multiplex PCR reads with MiXCR, one row per CDR3 protein. This sample carries more than 350,000 distinct CDR3 sequences, about a sixth of them seen once, and the ten largest clones take about a third.

V usage is TRBV5-1 and J usage is TRBJ2-1; 12 bases match TRBD2. The clonotype originates from a woman in her twenties or thirties with Graves' hyperthyroidism that later progressed to Graves' ophthalmopathy. Material for sequencing was blood. In nucleotides, the CDR3 is TGCGCCAGCAGCTTTGTCGGACTAGCGGGGTCGGGTGAGCAGTTCTTC. Translation gives CASSFVGLAGSGEQFF.